This T cell receptor (beta chain) emerged from a study of T cells in tuberculosis. General observations from the study: Samples were chosen by availability of cryopreserved specimens.

V lost 5 bases, J lost 9 bases, and 7 bases stayed unmatched. Germline V gene lookup returns CDR1 SGHVS and CDR2 FQNEAQ. The CDR3 covers 14 residues. Using immunoSEQ multiplex PCR, the repertoire was profiled, and TCRdb retains in-frame clones only, with some absent. The repertoire includes tens of thousands of clones, roughly 92% of them detected once, and over 6.5% sits in the top ten. Regarding this clone: What it recognizes is unknown.

This chain uses TRBV7-8 with TRBJ1-5, with 10 positions matching TRBD1. Sequencing was done on a sample of PBMCs. This receptor was taken from a donor aged 10 to 29 with latent tuberculosis or without tuberculosis infection. The CDR3 bases are TGTGCCAGCAGCCCCCTAGGGGACAGGGGGCCCCAGCATTTT. The encoded protein is CASSPLGDRGPQHF. Using reference TRBV7-8 and TRBJ1-5 for the parts outside the CDR3, the full variable domain is GAGVSQSPRYKVAKRGQDVALRCDPISGHVSLFWYQQALGQGPEFLTYFQNEAQLDKSGLPSDRFFAERPEGSVSTLKIQRTQQEDSAVYLCASSPLGDRGPQHFGDGTRLSIL.